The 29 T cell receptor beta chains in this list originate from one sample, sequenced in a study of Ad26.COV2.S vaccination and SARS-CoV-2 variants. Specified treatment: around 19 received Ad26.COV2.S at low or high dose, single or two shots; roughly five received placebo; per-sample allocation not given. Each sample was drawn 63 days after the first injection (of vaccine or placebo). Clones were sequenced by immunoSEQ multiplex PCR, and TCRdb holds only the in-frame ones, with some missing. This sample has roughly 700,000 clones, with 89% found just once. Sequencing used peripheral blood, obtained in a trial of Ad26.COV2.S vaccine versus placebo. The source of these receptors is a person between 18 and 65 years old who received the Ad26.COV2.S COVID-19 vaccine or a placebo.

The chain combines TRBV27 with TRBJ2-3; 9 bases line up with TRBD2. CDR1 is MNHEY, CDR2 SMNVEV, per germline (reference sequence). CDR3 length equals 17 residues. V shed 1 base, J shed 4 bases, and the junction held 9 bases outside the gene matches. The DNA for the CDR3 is TGTGCCAGCAGTTTATGGGAGAGCGGGGGGCCTTCAGATACGCAGTATTTT. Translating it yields CASSLWESGGPSDTQYF.

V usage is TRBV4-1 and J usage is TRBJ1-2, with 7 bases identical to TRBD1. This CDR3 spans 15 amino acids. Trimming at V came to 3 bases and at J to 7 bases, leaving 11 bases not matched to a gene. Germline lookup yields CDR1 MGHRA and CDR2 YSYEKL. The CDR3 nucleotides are TGCGCCAGCAGCCACTCGACAGGGAGTAGTCGTGGCTACACCTTC. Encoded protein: CASSHSTGSSRGYTF.

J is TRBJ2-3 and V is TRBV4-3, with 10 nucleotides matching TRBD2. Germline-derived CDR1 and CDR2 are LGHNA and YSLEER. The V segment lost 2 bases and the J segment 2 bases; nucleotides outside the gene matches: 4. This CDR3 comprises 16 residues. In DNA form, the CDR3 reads TGCGCCAGCAGCCAAACAGCGGGGGGGATCACAGATACGCAGTATTTT. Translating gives CASSQTAGGITDTQYF.

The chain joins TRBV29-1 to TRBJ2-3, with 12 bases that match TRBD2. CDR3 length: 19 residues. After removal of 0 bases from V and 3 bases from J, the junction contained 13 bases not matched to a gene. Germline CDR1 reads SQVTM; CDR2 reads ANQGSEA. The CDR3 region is CSVEDLGASGRAATDTQYF. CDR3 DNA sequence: TGCAGCGTTGAAGATCTCGGAGCTAGCGGGAGGGCAGCAACAGATACGCAGTATTTT.

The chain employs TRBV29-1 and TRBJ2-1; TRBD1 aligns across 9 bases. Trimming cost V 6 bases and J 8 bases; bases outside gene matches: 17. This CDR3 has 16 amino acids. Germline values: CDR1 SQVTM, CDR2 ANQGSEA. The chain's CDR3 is CSVGITGGVWYDEQFF. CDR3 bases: TGCAGCGTGGGAATTACAGGGGGCGTTTGGTACGATGAGCAGTTCTTC.

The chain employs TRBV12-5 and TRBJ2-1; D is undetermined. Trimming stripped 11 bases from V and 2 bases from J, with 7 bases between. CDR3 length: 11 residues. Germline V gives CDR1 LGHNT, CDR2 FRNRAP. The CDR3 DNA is TGTGCTTACGATACCTACAATGAGCAGTTCTTC. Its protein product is CAYDTYNEQFF.

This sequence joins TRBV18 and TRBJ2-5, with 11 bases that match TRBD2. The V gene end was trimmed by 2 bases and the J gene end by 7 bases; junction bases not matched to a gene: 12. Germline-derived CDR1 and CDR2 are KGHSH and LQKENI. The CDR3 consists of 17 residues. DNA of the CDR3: TGTGCCAGCTCACCAATGACTAGCGGGGCCGTCTCTGGGACCCAGTACTTC. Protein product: CASSPMTSGAVSGTQYF.

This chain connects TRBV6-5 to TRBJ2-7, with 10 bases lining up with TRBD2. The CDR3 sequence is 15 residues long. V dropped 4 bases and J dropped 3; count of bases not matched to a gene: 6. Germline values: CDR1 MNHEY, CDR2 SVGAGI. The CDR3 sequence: CASSSLAGGFYEQYF. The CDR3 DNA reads TGTGCCAGCAGTTCTTTAGCGGGGGGTTTCTACGAGCAGTACTTC.

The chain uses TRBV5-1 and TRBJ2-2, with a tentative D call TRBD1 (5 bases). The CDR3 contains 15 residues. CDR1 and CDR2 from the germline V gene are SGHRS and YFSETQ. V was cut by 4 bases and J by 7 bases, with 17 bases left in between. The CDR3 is CASSHTPGFLGELFF. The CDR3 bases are TGCGCCAGCAGCCATACCCCAGGGTTCCTCGGGGAGCTGTTTTTT.

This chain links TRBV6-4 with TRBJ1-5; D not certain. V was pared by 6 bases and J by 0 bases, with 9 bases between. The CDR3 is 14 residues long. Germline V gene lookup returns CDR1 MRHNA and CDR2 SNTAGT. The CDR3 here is CASRQATSNQPQHF. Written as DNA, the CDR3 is TGTGCCAGCAGGCAGGCCACTAGCAATCAGCCCCAGCATTTT.

The CDR3, as DNA: TGTGCCAGCAGCTCAGGGGGCGCCGGGGCCAACGTCCTGACTTTC. As protein: CASSSGGAGANVLTF. V is TRBV7-2 and J is TRBJ2-6; 8 nucleotides line up with TRBD1. CDR1 is SGHTA and CDR2 is FQGNSA in the germline V gene. V lost 4 bases and J lost 4; bases outside the gene matches: 3. There are 15 residues in the CDR3. The whole variable domain, remainder taken from reference TRBV7-2 and TRBJ2-6, is GAGVSQSPSNKVTEKGKDVELRCDPISGHTALYWYRQSLGQGLEFLIYFQGNSAPDKSGLPSDRFSAERTGGSVSTLTIQRTQQEDSAVYLCASSSGGAGANVLTFGAGSRLTVL.

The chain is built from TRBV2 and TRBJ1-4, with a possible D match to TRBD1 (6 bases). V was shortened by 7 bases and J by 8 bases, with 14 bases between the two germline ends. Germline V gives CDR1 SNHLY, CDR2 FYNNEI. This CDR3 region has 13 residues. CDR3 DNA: TGTGCCAGCAATACAGGGCCAATGGAAAAACTGTTTTTT. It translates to CASNTGPMEKLFF. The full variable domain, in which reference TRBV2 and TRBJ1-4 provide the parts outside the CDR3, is EPEVTQTPSHQVTQMGQEVILRCVPISNHLYFYWYRQILGQKVEFLVSFYNNEISEKSEIFDDQFSVERPDGSNFTLKIRSTKLEDSAMYFCASNTGPMEKLFFGSGTQLSVL.

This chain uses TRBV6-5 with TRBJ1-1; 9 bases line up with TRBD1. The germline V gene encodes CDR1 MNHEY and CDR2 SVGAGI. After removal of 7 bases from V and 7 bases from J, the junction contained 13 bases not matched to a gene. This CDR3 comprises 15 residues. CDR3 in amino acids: CASILTGTGTSEAFF. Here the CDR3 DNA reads TGTGCCAGCATCTTAACCGGGACAGGGACCAGTGAAGCTTTCTTT.

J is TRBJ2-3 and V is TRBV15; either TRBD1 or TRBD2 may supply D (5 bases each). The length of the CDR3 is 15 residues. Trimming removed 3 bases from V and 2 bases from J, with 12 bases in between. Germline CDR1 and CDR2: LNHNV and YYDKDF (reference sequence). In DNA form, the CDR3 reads TGTGCCACCAGCAGGGGGTGGGACCCCACAGATACGCAGTATTTT. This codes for CATSRGWDPTDTQYF.

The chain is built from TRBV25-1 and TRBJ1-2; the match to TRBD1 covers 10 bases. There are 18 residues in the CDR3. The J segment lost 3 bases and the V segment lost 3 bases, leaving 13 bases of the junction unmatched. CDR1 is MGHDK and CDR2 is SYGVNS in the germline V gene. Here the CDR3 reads CASSETGGSSKRDYGYTF. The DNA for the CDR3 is TGTGCCAGCAGTGAGACAGGGGGCTCGTCGAAACGGGACTATGGCTACACCTTC.

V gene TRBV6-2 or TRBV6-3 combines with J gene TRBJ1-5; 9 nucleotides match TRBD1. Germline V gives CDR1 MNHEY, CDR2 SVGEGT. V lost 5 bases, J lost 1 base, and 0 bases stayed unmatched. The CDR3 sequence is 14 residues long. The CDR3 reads CASSGTGSNQPQHF. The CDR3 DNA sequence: TGTGCCAGCAGTGGGACAGGGAGCAATCAGCCCCAGCATTTT.

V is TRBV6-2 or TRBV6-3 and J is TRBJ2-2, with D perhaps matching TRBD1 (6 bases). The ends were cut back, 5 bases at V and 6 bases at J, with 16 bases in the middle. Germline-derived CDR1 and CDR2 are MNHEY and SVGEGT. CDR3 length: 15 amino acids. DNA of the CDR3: TGTGCCAGCAGTAGCACTACAGGGTTCCCCGGGGAGCTGTTTTTT. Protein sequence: CASSSTTGFPGELFF.

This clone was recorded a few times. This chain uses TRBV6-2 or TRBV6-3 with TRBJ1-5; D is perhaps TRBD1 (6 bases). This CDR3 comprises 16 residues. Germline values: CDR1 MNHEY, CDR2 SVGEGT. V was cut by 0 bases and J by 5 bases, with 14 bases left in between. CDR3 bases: TGTGCCAGCAGTTACTCTTTTCAAGGGGGGGATCAGCCCCAGCATTTT. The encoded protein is CASSYSFQGGDQPQHF.

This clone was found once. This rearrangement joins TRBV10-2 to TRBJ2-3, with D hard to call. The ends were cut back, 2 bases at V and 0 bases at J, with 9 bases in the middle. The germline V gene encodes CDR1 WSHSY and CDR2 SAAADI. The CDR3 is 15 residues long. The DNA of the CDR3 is TGCGCCAGCAGTGAGGCCCATGCCAGCACAGATACGCAGTATTTT. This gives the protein CASSEAHASTDTQYF.

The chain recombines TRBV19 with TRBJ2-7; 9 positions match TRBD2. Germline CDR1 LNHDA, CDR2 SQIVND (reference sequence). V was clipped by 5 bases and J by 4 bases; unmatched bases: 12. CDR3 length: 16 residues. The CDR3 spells CASSPRTSVVMYEQYF. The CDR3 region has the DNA TGTGCCAGTAGTCCCCGGACTAGCGTTGTCATGTACGAGCAGTACTTC. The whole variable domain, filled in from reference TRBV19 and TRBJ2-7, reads DGGITQSPKYLFRKEGQNVTLSCEQNLNHDAMYWYRQDPGQGLRLIYYSQIVNDFQKGDIAEGYSVSREKKESFPLTVTSAQKNPTAFYLCASSPRTSVVMYEQYFGPGTRLTVT.

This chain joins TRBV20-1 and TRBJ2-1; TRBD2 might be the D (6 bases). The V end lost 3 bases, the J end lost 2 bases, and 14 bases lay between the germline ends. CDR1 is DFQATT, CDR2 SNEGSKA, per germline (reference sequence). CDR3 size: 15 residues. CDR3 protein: CSASLPGDAYNEQFF. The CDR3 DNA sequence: TGCAGTGCTAGTCTCCCGGGAGACGCCTACAATGAGCAGTTCTTC.

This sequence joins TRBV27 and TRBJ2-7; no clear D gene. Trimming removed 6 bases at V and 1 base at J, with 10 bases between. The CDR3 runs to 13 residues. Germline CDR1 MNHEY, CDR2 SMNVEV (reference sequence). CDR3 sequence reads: CASRGYSSYEQYF. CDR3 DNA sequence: TGTGCCAGCAGGGGGTACAGTTCCTACGAGCAGTACTTC.

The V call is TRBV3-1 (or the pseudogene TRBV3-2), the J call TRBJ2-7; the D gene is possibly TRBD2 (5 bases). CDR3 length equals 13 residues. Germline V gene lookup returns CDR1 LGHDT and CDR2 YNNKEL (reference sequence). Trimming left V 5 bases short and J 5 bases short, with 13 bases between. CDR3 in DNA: TGTGCCAGCAGCACACTAGAGCAGCACGAGCAGTACTTC. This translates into CASSTLEQHEQYF.

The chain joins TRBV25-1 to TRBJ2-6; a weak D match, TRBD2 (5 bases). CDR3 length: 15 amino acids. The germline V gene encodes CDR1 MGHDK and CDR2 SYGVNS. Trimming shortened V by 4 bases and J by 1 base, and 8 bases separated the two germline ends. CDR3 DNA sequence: TGTGCCAGCAGTGTCGGAGGATCTGGGGCCAACGTCCTGACTTTC. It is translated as CASSVGGSGANVLTF.

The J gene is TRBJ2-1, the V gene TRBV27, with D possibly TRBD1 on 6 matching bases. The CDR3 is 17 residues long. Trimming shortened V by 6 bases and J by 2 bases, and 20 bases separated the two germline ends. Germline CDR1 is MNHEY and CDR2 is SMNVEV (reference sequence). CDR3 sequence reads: CASSGAPTGNTYNEQFF. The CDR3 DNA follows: TGTGCCAGCAGCGGGGCCCCAACAGGGAATACCTACAATGAGCAGTTCTTC.

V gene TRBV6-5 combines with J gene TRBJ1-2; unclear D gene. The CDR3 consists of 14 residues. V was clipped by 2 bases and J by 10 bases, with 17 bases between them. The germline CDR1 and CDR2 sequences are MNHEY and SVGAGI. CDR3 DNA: TGTGCCAGCAGTTACCGAGAGGGCGAATCGATCTACACCTTC. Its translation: CASSYREGESIYTF.

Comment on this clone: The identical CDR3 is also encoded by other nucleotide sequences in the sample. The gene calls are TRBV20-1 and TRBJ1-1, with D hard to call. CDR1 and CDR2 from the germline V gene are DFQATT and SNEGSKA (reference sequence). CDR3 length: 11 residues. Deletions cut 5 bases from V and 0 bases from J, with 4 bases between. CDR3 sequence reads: CSALLNTEAFF. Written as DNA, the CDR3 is TGCAGTGCTCTATTGAACACTGAAGCTTTCTTT.

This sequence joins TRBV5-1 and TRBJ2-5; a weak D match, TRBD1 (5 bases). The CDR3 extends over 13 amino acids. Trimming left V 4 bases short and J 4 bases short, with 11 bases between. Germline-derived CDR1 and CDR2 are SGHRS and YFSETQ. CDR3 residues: CASSLRALETQYF. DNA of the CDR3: TGCGCCAGCAGCCTCAGGGCTCTAGAGACCCAGTACTTC.

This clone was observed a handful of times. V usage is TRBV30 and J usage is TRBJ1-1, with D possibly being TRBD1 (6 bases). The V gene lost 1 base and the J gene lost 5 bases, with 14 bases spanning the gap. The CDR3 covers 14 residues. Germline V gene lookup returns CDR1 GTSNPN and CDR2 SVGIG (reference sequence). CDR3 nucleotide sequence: TGTGCCTGGAGTGGAGGGGTACAGGGAACTGAAGCTTTCTTT. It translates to CAWSGGVQGTEAFF.